This entry describes one TCR beta chain. The repertoire was sequenced with immunoSEQ multiplex PCR; TCRdb's copy has only in-frame clones and lacks some. The top ten hold more than 0.6% of the sample, which has 80,000 to 95,000 clones, more than 70% seen once. This CDR3 comprises 15 residues. Germline V gene data show CDR1 as MNHEY and CDR2 as SVGAGI. Trimming removed 5 bases at V and 5 bases at J, with 19 bases between. The sample is drawn from a study of OX40 agonist ivuxolimab in advanced cancers. The receptor comes from an adult with an advanced solid tumor such as melanoma, head and neck, liver or kidney cancer. J is TRBJ2-7 and V is TRBV6-5, with D perhaps given as TRBD1 or TRBD2 (5 bases each). The sample consisted of CD4+ or CD8+ T cells sorted from blood, taken in a trial of the OX40 agonist ivuxolimab. The CDR3 here is CASSTARGPVDEQYF. CDR3 nucleotide sequence: TGTGCCAGCAGTACAGCCCGGGGCCCGGTAGACGAGCAGTACTTC.